This is a list of T cell receptor beta chains from one sample in a study of T cells in Graves' hyperthyroidism and ophthalmopathy. TCRdb ran MiXCR on the multiplex PCR reads and lists one entry per CDR3 protein. This table has approximately 430,000 distinct CDR3 sequences, over 12% appearing once. Sequencing was performed on blood. These TCRs come from a man aged 18 to 29 with Graves' ophthalmopathy. CDR3s include the opening cysteine and the closing phenylalanine or tryptophan. The order of the fields is D gene, J gene, V gene, clone size, CDR3 DNA, CDR3 protein. A D gene is named only where the DNA matches it firmly. Not every row has a clone size; where given, it reads once, few, many or a size class.

TRBD2 | TRBJ2-7 | TRBV7-6 | NA | TGTGCCAGCAGCTTATTGCAGCGGGAGGCCTCCGAGCAGTACTTC | CASSLLQREASEQYF
TRBD2 | TRBJ2-7 | TRBV5-1 | many | TGCGCCAGCAGCTTAGGACTAGCGGGAGACTACGAGCAGTACTTC | CASSLGLAGDYEQYF
TRBD1 | TRBJ2-7 | TRBV7-2 | many | TGTGCCAGCAGCTTCGACAGGGGTCGTTACGAGCAGTACTTC | CASSFDRGRYEQYF
NA | TRBJ2-7 | TRBV11-1 | many | TGTGCCAGCAGCTCAACCGCTGACATTTGGAGCAGCTACGAGCAGTACTTC | CASSSTADIWSSYEQYF
TRBD1 | TRBJ2-5 | TRBV6-1 | NA | TGTGCCAGCAGTGAACCCGGGACAGGGGGCCTGGAGACCCAGTACTTC | CASSEPGTGGLETQYF
NA | TRBJ1-3 | TRBV12-3/TRBV12-4 | few | TGTGCCAGCAGCCCTGGGACCCGTGGTGGAAACACCATATATTTT | CASSPGTRGGNTIYF
NA | TRBJ1-5 | TRBV20-1 | many | TGCAGTGCTAAGGGACGGGACAATCAGCCCCAGCATTTT | CSAKGRDNQPQHF
NA | TRBJ1-5 | TRBV20-1 | many | TGCAGTGCTAGAGTTCTAGCCGTGGGAGGCAATCAGCCCCAGCATTTT | CSARVLAVGGNQPQHF
NA | TRBJ2-5 | TRBV10-1 | NA | TGCGCCAGCAGTGAGTCAGCTAGCCGGGAAGAGACCCAGTACTTC | CASSESASREETQYF
TRBD1 | TRBJ2-7 | TRBV7-7 | NA | TGTGCTAGCAGCTTGCATCCAGGGGGACGAGAGCAGTACTTC | CASSLHPGGREQYF
TRBD2 | TRBJ2-3 | TRBV19 | NA | TGTGCCAGTAGTATAGAACCCTTTAGCGGGAGTAACGCAGATACGCAGTATTTT | CASSIEPFSGSNADTQYF
NA | TRBJ2-5 | TRBV29-1 | many | TGCAGCGTTGGACGTAGCCCCTCTGAGGAGACCCAGTACTTC | CSVGRSPSEETQYF
NA | TRBJ2-7 | TRBV18 | many | TGTGCCAGCTCACCACTTCGGACAGAACCAAGCTCCTACGAGCAGTACTTC | CASSPLRTEPSSYEQYF
NA | TRBJ1-6 | TRBV7-9 | NA | TGTGCCAGCAGCTTAGGGAGGTATAATTCACCCCTCCACTTT | CASSLGRYNSPLHF
NA | TRBJ1-2 | TRBV29-1 | NA | TGCAGCCCCGCTCGAGGCTACACCTTC | CSPARGYTF
NA | TRBJ2-7 | TRBV6-1 | many | TGTGCCAGCAGACCCCCGGGACGGTCCACGGGGGAGCAGTACTTC | CASRPPGRSTGEQYF
NA | TRBJ2-7 | TRBV5-4 | few | TGTGCATCTGCCAAGCGGGACACCCTTTCCTACGAGCAGTACTTC | CASAKRDTLSYEQYF
NA | TRBJ1-1 | TRBV6-2/TRBV6-3 | many | TGTGCCAGCAGCCTGTTCGGAGGGGCTTTCTTT | CASSLFGGAFF
TRBD1 | TRBJ1-5 | TRBV27 | NA | TGTGCCAGCAGCCACAGACAGGGCGAGTCGCCCCAGCATTTT | CASSHRQGESPQHF
NA | TRBJ2-3 | TRBV14 | many | TGTGCCAGCAGCCTGCTAGCAGTTGGTTTGTCAGATACGCAGTATTTT | CASSLLAVGLSDTQYF
NA | TRBJ1-1 | TRBV11-3 | NA | TGTGCCAGCAGCGCAATACTTAACTCTGAAGCTTTCTTT | CASSAILNSEAFF
TRBD1 | TRBJ1-3 | TRBV5-1 | few | TGCGCCAGCAGCTTGGAGGGACAGTGGTCTGGAAACACCATATATTTT | CASSLEGQWSGNTIYF
TRBD2 | TRBJ2-1 | TRBV20-1 | many | TGCAGTGCTAGGGATGTAGCGGGAGAGAGCAATGAGCAGTTCTTC | CSARDVAGESNEQFF
TRBD1 | TRBJ1-5 | TRBV7-2 | many | TGTGCCAGCAGCTTAACCCGGACAGGGGCCAATCAGCCCCAGCATTTT | CASSLTRTGANQPQHF
TRBD2 | TRBJ2-2 | TRBV12-5 | NA | TGTGCTAGTGGTTCCACCTTGGGTCTAGCGGGAGTTGAAACCGGGGAGCTGTTTTTT | CASGSTLGLAGVETGELFF
NA | TRBJ2-7 | TRBV6-1 | NA | TGTGCCAGCAGTCCCCGGGTCGCGGAAAGGGCCCACGAGCAGTACTTC | CASSPRVAERAHEQYF
TRBD2 | TRBJ2-7 | TRBV11-3 | many | TGTGCCAGCAGCTTAAGACTAGCGCTCTACGAGCAGTACTTC | CASSLRLALYEQYF
NA | TRBJ1-3 | TRBV5-1 | NA | TGCGCCAGCACCTTCGACGTAAACTCTGGAAACACCATATATTTT | CASTFDVNSGNTIYF
NA | TRBJ1-3 | TRBV4-1 | few | TGCGCCAGCAGCCAAGTATGGGGCGCGGATGGAAACACCATATATTTT | CASSQVWGADGNTIYF
TRBD2 | TRBJ2-3 | TRBV30 | many | TGTGCCGCTAAGCCTAGCGGGATTACAGATACGCAGTATTTT | CAAKPSGITDTQYF